These 17 T cell receptor beta chains share one sample of origin, sequenced in a study of identical twins. Using its own MiXCR run on the 5' RACE reads, TCRdb lists one record per CDR3 protein. The sample contains 400,000 to 500,000 distinct CDR3 sequences, approximately 17% of which appear only once. Sequenced: naive T cells sorted from blood. The receptors originated from a man aged 45 to 65 in good health.

This clonotype was counted at least ten times. The CDR3 is CAISEQGGNQETQYF. DNA of the CDR3: TGTGCCATCAGTGAACAGGGAGGGAACCAAGAGACCCAGTACTTC. The chain employs TRBV10-3 and TRBJ2-5; perhaps TRBD2 as D (7 bases). CDR1 and CDR2 from the germline V gene are ENHRY and SYGVKD. Trimming left V 3 bases short and J 0 bases short, with 11 bases between. The CDR3 spans 15 residues.

In its sample, this clonotype was seen many times. The chain is built from TRBV20-1 and TRBJ2-3; 14 bases are a match to TRBD2. The CDR3 contains 15 residues. Germline trimming cut 6 bases from V and 4 bases from J; bases unmatched to any gene: 6. CDR1 and CDR2 from the germline V gene are DFQATT and SNEGSKA (reference sequence). The DNA of the CDR3 is TGCAGTGCCGCAGGGACTAGCGGGAGCTCAGATACGCAGTATTTT. Amino acids: CSAAGTSGSSDTQYF.

The chain recombines TRBV29-1 with TRBJ2-1; D is possibly TRBD2 (6 bases). The V and J ends lost 6 bases and 0 bases respectively, with 12 bases between them. The CDR3 extends over 14 amino acids. Germline CDR1 SQVTM, CDR2 ANQGSEA. The CDR3, as DNA: TGCAGCGTCGTCGGAGGGGACTCCTACAATGAGCAGTTCTTC. Its protein product is CSVVGGDSYNEQFF.

This clonotype was observed at least ten times. The chain employs TRBV7-2 and TRBJ1-1, with 8 bases matching TRBD1. Trimming cost V 4 bases and J 1 base; bases outside gene matches: 5. This CDR3 has 15 residues. Germline CDR1 and CDR2: SGHTA and FQGNSA. CDR3 sequence reads: CASSYTGTGNTEAFF. The CDR3, as DNA: TGTGCCAGCAGCTATACCGGGACAGGGAACACTGAAGCTTTCTTT. The complete variable domain, with remaining parts taken from reference TRBV7-2 and TRBJ1-1, reads GAGVSQSPSNKVTEKGKDVELRCDPISGHTALYWYRQSLGQGLEFLIYFQGNSAPDKSGLPSDRFSAERTGGSVSTLTIQRTQQEDSAVYLCASSYTGTGNTEAFFGQGTRLTVV.

V and J are TRBV11-1 and TRBJ2-7, with 7 bases lining up with TRBD2. Trimming removed 8 bases from V and 0 bases from J; junction bases left unmatched: 19. The germline CDR1 and CDR2 sequences are SGHAT and FQDESV (reference sequence). The CDR3 totals 18 residues. The CDR3 DNA sequence: TGTGCCAGCGGCTGGGGGGGACCAAGCGGGACTATCTCCTACGAGCAGTACTTC. Amino acids: CASGWGGPSGTISYEQYF.

Many counts were recorded for this clonotype. The CDR3 region has the DNA TGTGCCAGCAGCCAAGACCCGACTCGGCGGGAGGGCCGGCATGAGCAGTTCTTC. Translated: CASSQDPTRREGRHEQFF. The chain employs TRBV4-2 and TRBJ2-1, with 9 positions matching TRBD2. Germline V CDR1 and CDR2: LGHNA, YNFKEQ. With V trimmed by 0 bases and J by 8 bases, 14 bases remained unmatched. This CDR3 contains 18 residues.

This clonotype was seen at least ten times. V usage is TRBV4-3 and J usage is TRBJ2-2, with D tentatively TRBD2 (5 bases). CDR1 LGHNA and CDR2 YSLEER come from the germline V gene. V lost 0 bases, J lost 1 base, and 9 bases lay in between. CDR3 length: 16 residues. The CDR3 sequence: CASSQDSALNTGELFF. CDR3 in DNA: TGCGCCAGCAGCCAAGATAGCGCCCTGAACACCGGGGAGCTGTTTTTT.

This clonotype appeared a few times. V gene TRBV9 combines with J gene TRBJ2-1, with D perhaps matching TRBD2 (5 bases). The V gene's germline CDR1 is SGDLS and CDR2 YYNGEE. Deletions cut 0 bases from V and 6 bases from J, with 13 bases between. The CDR3 consists of 15 residues. Here the CDR3 reads CASSVDRGSGNEQFF. In nucleotides, the CDR3 is TGTGCCAGCAGCGTAGATCGTGGGAGTGGCAATGAGCAGTTCTTC.

This clonotype was seen at least ten times. The chain recombines TRBV6-2 or TRBV6-3 with TRBJ2-7, with TRBD1 identical over 10 bases. V lost 2 bases, J lost 6 bases, and 7 bases stayed unmatched. Germline V gene lookup returns CDR1 MNHEY and CDR2 SVGEGT. The CDR3 has 15 residues. The CDR3 bases are TGTGCCAGCAGTTACCCCGGGACAGGGGTTGGCGAGCAGTACTTC. It translates to CASSYPGTGVGEQYF.

This clonotype was detected ten times or more. The chain carries TRBV2 and TRBJ2-3, with 9 bases identical to TRBD2. The CDR3 consists of 13 residues. V shed 2 bases and J 14 bases; nucleotides not matched to a gene: 8. Germline CDR1 SNHLY, CDR2 FYNNEI. The CDR3 coding sequence is TGTGCCAGCAGTGAACAGGCGGGGGGGAGCTCGTATTTT. Protein sequence: CASSEQAGGSSYF.

This clonotype came up a few times. The rearrangement links TRBV5-4 to TRBJ2-7; 8 bases match TRBD2. V shed 2 bases, J shed 6 bases, and the junction held 7 bases outside the gene matches. Germline V gene data show CDR1 as SGHNT and CDR2 as YYREEE (reference sequence). The CDR3 is made up of 14 amino acids. Written as DNA, the CDR3 is TGTGCCAGCAGCTTAGAAGCGGGGGTAGGCGAGCAGTACTTC. Residues: CASSLEAGVGEQYF.

This clonotype turned up a few times. This sequence joins TRBV7-6 and TRBJ2-1, with 11 nucleotides matching TRBD2. The CDR3 is 18 amino acids. Germline V CDR1 and CDR2: SGHVS, FNYEAQ. Trimming took 5 bases from V and 6 from J; bases not matched to a gene: 15. Here the CDR3 reads CASSRSAGRLAGFNEQFF. For the CDR3, the DNA is TGTGCCAGCAGCCGTAGCGCCGGGAGACTAGCGGGGTTCAATGAGCAGTTCTTC.

This clonotype appeared once. This sequence joins TRBV11-2 and TRBJ2-1; 9 bases line up with TRBD1. The germline CDR1 and CDR2 sequences are SGHAT and FQNNGV. The CDR3 sequence is 22 residues long. V trimming: 0 bases; J trimming: 5 bases; junction bases outside the gene matches: 23. The CDR3 here is CASSLEWGWDRVAIQRNNEQFF. Here the CDR3 DNA reads TGTGCCAGCAGCTTAGAGTGGGGGTGGGACAGGGTTGCGATACAACGGAACAATGAGCAGTTCTTC.

This clonotype was detected a few times. The chain joins TRBV4-3 to TRBJ1-4; D gene ambiguous. The CDR3 is made up of 15 amino acids. Trimming took off 0 bases at V and 0 bases at J, with 5 bases between the two ends. Germline CDR1 is LGHNA and CDR2 is YSLEER. The CDR3 nucleotides read TGCGCCAGCAGCCAAGATTCAGCAACTAATGAAAAACTGTTTTTT. Its protein product is CASSQDSATNEKLFF.

The table lists this clonotype with many counts. The V and J genes are TRBV6-5 and TRBJ1-1; D call uncertain. Germline V gene data show CDR1 as MNHEY and CDR2 as SVGAGI. The CDR3 is 12 amino acids. The V end was cut by 5 bases, the J end by 7 bases, with 11 bases between. The CDR3 is CASSPTGNEAFF. The CDR3 DNA reads as TGTGCCAGCAGTCCGACTGGGAATGAAGCTTTCTTT.

This clonotype was counted many times. The V gene is TRBV29-1, the J gene TRBJ2-7; D might be TRBD1 (6 bases). The CDR3 consists of 13 residues. Trimming cost V 4 bases and J 2 bases, with 12 bases left between them. Per the germline V gene, CDR1 is SQVTM and CDR2 is ANQGSEA. CDR3 amino acids: CSVARGPTYEQYF. The CDR3 DNA reads TGCAGCGTTGCCAGGGGTCCCACCTACGAGCAGTACTTC.

This clonotype was observed a few times. The chain recombines TRBV3-1 with TRBJ2-1, with 8 nucleotides matching TRBD2. Unmatched junction bases numbered 4, after V lost 0 bases and J lost 0 bases. CDR3 size: 17 residues. Germline V gives CDR1 LGHDT, CDR2 YNNKEL (reference sequence). The CDR3 sequence: CASSQDREGSSYNEQFF. DNA of the CDR3: TGTGCCAGCAGCCAAGATCGGGAGGGGTCCTCCTACAATGAGCAGTTCTTC.